This T cell receptor beta chain was captured by sequencing in a study of T cell responses to AZD1222 COVID-19 vaccine. Germline V gene sequence: CDR1 SGHNT, CDR2 YYREEE (reference sequence). The CDR3 length is 13 residues. V was clipped by 1 base and J by 4 bases, with 6 bases between them. Study-wide points: Spike was spanned by vaccine-associated CD4 TCRs, with dominance at 160-218 and 743-854. Clonal diversity was possibly underestimated; the donors were predominantly white British and more often female.

Libraries were prepared by immunoSEQ multiplex PCR; TCRdb keeps only in-frame clonotypes and omits some of them. The sample consists of roughly 200,000 clones, approximately 92% of them appearing once. In regard to this clone: Its antigen is undetermined.

The V gene is TRBV5-4, the J gene TRBJ2-4, with D possibly being TRBD1 (5 bases). Sequencing used peripheral blood, obtained 28 days after the second dose of the MenACWY control vaccine. This sequence was found in an adult who received the MenACWY meningococcal vaccine as a control. The CDR3 region has the DNA TGTGCCAGCAGCTTGAGACAGAAAAACATTCAGTACTTC. The encoded protein is CASSLRQKNIQYF.